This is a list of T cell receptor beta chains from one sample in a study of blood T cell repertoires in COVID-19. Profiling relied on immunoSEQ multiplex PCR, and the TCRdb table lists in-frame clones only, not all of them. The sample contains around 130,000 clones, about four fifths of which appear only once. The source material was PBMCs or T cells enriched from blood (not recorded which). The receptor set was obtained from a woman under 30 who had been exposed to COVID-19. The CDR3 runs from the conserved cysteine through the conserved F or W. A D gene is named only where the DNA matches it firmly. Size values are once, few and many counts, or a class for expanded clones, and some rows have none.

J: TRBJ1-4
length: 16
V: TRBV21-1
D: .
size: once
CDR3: CASSNRLDRGDEKLFF
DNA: TGTGCCAGCAGCAACCGCCTCGACAGGGGGGATGAAAAACTGTTTTTT

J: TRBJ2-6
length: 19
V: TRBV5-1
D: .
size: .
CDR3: CASSVSSGHSRSGANVLTF
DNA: TGCGCCAGCAGCGTATCATCGGGACACAGCCGCTCTGGGGCCAACGTCCTGACTTTC

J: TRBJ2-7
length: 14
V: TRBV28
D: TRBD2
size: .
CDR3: CASSRRGGEYEQYF
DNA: TGTGCCAGCAGTCGACGGGGAGGGGAATACGAGCAGTACTTC

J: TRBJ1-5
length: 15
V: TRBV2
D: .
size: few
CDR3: CASRGAEMGHQPQHF
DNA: TGTGCCAGCAGGGGGGCAGAGATGGGGCATCAGCCCCAGCATTTT

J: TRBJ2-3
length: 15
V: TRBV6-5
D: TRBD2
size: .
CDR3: CASSSWTSGTDTQYF
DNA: TGTGCCAGCAGTTCCTGGACTAGCGGCACAGATACGCAGTATTTT

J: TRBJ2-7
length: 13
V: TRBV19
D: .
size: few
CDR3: CASSPRTAYEQYF
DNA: TGTGCCAGTAGTCCCAGGACAGCCTACGAGCAGTACTTC

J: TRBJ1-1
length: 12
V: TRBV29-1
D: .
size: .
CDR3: CSVETGWTEAFF
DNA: TGCAGCGTTGAAACAGGGTGGACTGAAGCTTTCTTT

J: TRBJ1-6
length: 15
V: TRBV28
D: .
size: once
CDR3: CASRRKVRVNSPLHF
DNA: TGTGCCAGCAGGCGTAAGGTCAGGGTAAATTCACCCCTCCACTTT

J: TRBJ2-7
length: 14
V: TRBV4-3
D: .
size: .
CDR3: CASSQGLGGYEQYF
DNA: TGCGCCAGCAGCCAGGGTTTAGGGGGTTACGAGCAGTACTTC

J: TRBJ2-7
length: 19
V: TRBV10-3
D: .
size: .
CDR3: CATGWDGSEDPPLEGEQYF
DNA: TGTGCCACCGGCTGGGACGGGAGTGAGGATCCCCCACTCGAGGGTGAGCAGTACTTC

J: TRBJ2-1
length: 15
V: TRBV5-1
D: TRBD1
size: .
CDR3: CASSPDRGFNNEQFF
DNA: TGCGCCAGCAGTCCGGACAGGGGGTTCAACAATGAGCAGTTCTTC

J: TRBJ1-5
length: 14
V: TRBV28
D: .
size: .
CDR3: CASSSRQNLQPQHF
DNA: TGTGCCAGCAGTTCCAGACAGAACCTGCAGCCCCAGCATTTT

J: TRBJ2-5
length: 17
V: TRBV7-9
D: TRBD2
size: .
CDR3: CASSSWTSGRGEETQYF
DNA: TGTGCCAGCAGCTCCTGGACTAGCGGGAGGGGAGAGGAGACCCAGTACTTC

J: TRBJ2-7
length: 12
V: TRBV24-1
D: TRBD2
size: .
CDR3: CATSDAGGEQYF
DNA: TGTGCCACCAGTGATGCGGGAGGAGAGCAGTACTTC

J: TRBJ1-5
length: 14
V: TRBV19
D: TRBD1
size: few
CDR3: CASRDRAINQPQHF
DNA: TGTGCCAGTAGGGACAGGGCAATAAATCAGCCCCAGCATTTT

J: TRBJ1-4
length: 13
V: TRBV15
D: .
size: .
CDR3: CATSARQVGKLFF
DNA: TGTGCCACCAGCGCCAGACAGGTCGGAAAACTGTTTTTT

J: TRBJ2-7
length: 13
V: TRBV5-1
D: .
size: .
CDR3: CASSLDWAGEQYF
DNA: TGCGCCAGCAGCTTGGACTGGGCAGGAGAGCAGTACTTC

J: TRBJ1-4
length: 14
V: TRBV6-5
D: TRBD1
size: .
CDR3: CASNPGTGLEKLFF
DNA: TGTGCCAGCAACCCCGGGACAGGGTTAGAAAAACTGTTTTTT

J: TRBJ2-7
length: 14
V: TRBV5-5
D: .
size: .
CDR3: CASSLRGSTYEQYF
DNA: TGTGCCAGCAGCTTACGGGGTAGCACCTACGAGCAGTACTTC

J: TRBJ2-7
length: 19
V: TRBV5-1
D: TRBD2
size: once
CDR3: CASSLEMSSGPTGSYEQYF
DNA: TGCGCCAGCAGCTTGGAAATGTCTAGCGGGCCAACGGGCTCCTACGAGCAGTACTTC

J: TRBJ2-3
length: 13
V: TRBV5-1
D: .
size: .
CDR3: CASSLTITDTQYF
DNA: TGCGCCAGCAGCTTGACAATCACAGATACGCAGTATTTT

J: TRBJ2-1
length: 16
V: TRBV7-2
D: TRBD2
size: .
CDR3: CASSLVGTSGNNEQFF
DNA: TGTGCCAGCAGCTTAGTCGGGACTAGCGGTAACAATGAGCAGTTCTTC

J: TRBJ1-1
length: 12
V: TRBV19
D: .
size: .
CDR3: CASSYRASEAFF
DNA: TGTGCCAGTAGCTACAGGGCTTCTGAAGCTTTCTTT

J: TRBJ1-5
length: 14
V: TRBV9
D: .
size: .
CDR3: CASSAWAANQPQHF
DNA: TGTGCCAGCAGCGCTTGGGCCGCAAATCAGCCCCAGCATTTT

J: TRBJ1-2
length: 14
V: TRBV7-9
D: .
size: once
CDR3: CASSSTESDYGYTF
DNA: TGTGCCAGCAGCTCGACAGAATCCGACTATGGCTACACCTTC

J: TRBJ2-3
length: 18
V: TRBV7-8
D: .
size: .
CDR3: CASSLEHAATSGTDTQYF
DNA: TGTGCCAGCAGCCTGGAACATGCGGCCACAAGCGGCACAGATACGCAGTATTTT

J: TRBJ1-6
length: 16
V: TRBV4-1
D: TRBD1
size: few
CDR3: CASSQVAGQYNSPLHF
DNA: TGCGCCAGCAGCCAAGTCGCGGGACAGTATAATTCACCCCTCCACTTT

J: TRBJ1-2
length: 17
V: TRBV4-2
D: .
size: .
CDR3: CASSQATGGVRSYGYTF
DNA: TGTGCCAGCAGCCAGGCCACCGGGGGGGTGCGGAGCTATGGCTACACCTTC

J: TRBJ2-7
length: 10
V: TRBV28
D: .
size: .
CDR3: CASGRGEQYF
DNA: TGTGCCAGCGGTCGGGGCGAGCAGTACTTC

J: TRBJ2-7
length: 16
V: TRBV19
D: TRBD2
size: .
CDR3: CASSMRPSGRGYEQYF
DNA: TGTGCCAGTAGTATGCGGCCTAGCGGGAGGGGGTACGAGCAGTACTTC

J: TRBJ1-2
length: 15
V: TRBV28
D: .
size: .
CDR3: CASSLETAAHYGYTF
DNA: TGTGCCAGCAGTTTAGAAACAGCTGCTCACTATGGCTACACCTTC

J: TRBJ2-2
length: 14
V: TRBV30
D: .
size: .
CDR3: CAWSVLINTGELFF
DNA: TGTGCCTGGAGTGTACTGATTAACACCGGGGAGCTGTTTTTT

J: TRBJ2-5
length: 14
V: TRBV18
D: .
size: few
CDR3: CASSLTSGQETQYF
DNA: TGTGCCAGCTCACTAACCTCGGGTCAAGAGACCCAGTACTTC

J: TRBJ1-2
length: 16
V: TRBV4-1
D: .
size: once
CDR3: CASSQARQMFYYGYTF
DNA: TGCGCCAGCAGCCAAGCGAGACAGATGTTCTACTATGGCTACACCTTC

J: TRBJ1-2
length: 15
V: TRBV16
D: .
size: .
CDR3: CASSQVRKPDYGYTF
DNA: TGTGCCAGCAGCCAAGTTAGAAAACCCGACTATGGCTACACCTTC

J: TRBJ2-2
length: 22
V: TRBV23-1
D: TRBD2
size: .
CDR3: CASSQSGLAGARPIKNTGELFF
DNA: TGCGCCAGCAGTCAATCCGGACTAGCGGGAGCCCGGCCGATAAAGAACACCGGGGAGCTGTTTTTT

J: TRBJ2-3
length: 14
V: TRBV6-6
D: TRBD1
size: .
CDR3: CASINSGGADTQYF
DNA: TGTGCCAGCATCAACTCAGGGGGCGCAGATACGCAGTATTTT

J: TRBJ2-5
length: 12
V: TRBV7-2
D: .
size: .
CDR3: CASSSDGETQYF
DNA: TGTGCCAGCAGCTCCGACGGGGAGACCCAGTACTTC

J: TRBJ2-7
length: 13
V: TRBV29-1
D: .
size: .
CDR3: CSVESTTSYEQYF
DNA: TGCAGCGTTGAGAGCACCACCTCCTACGAGCAGTACTTC

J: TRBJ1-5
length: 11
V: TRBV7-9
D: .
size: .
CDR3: CASSLGGDQHF
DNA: TGTGCCAGCAGCTTAGGGGGGGACCAGCATTTT

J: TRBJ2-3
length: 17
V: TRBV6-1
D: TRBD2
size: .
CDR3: CASSESSGRTSTDTQYF
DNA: TGTGCCAGCAGTGAAAGCAGCGGGAGGACTAGCACAGATACGCAGTATTTT

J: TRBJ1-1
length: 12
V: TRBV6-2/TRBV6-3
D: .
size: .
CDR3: CASSYTGSRAFF
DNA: TGTGCCAGCAGTTACACAGGCTCGAGGGCTTTCTTT

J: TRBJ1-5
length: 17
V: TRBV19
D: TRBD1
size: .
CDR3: CASSIKKGAVGNQPQHF
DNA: TGTGCCAGTAGTATAAAGAAGGGGGCAGTTGGCAATCAGCCCCAGCATTTT

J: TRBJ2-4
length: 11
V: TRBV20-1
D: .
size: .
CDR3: CSAGPGNIQYF
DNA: TGCAGTGCAGGGCCAGGGAACATTCAGTACTTC

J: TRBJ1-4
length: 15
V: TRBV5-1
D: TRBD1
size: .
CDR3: CASSLGTGTNEKLFF
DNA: TGCGCCAGCAGCCTGGGGACAGGTACTAATGAAAAACTGTTTTTT

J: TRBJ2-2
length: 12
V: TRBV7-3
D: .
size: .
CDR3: CASSFITGELFF
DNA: TGTGCCAGCAGCTTTATCACCGGGGAGCTGTTTTTT